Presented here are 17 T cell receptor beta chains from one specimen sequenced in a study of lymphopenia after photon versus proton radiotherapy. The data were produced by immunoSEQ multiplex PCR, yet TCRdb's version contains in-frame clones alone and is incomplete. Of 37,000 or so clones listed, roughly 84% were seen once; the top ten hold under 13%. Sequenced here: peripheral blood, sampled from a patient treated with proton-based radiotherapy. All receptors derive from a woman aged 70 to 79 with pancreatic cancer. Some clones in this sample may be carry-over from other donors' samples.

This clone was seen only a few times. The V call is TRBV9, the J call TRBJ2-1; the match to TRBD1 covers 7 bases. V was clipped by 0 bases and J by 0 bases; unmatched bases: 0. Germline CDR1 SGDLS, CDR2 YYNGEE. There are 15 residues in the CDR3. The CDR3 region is CASSVGDSSYNEQFF. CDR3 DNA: TGTGCCAGCAGCGTAGGGGACAGCTCCTACAATGAGCAGTTCTTC.

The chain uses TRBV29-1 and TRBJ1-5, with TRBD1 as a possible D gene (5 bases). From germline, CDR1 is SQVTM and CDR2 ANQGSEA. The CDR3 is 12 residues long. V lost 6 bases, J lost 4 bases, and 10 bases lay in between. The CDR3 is CSVGGSNQPQHF. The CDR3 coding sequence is TGCAGCGTGGGGGGGTCGAATCAGCCCCAGCATTTT. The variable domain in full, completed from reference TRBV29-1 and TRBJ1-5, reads SAVISQKPSRDICQRGTSLTIQCQVDSQVTMMFWYRQQPGQSLTLIATANQGSEATYESGFVIDKFPISRPNLTFSTLTVSNMSPEDSSIYLCSVGGSNQPQHFGDGTRLSIL.

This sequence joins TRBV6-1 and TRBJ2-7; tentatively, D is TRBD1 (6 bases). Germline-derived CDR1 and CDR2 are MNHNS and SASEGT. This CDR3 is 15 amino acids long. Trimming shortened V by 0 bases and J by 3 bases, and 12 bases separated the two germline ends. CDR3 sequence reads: CASSEAGQNIYEQYF. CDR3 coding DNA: TGTGCCAGCAGTGAAGCTGGACAGAACATCTACGAGCAGTACTTC.

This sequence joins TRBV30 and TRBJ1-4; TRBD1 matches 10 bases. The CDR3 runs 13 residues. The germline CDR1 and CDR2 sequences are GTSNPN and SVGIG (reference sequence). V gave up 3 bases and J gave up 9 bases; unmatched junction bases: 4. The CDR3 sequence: CAWRGTGVKKLFF. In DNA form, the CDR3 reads TGTGCCTGGAGGGGGACAGGGGTAAAAAAACTGTTTTTT. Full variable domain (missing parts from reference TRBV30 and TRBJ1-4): SQTIHQWPATLVQPVGSPLSLECTVEGTSNPNLYWYRQAAGRGLQLLFYSVGIGQISSEVPQNLSASRPQDRQFILSSKKLLLSDSGFYLCAWRGTGVKKLFFGSGTQLSVL.

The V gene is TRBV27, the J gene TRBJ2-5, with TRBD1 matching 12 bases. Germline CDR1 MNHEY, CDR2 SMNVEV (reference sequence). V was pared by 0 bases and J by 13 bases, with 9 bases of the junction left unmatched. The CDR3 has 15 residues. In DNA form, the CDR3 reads TGTGCCAGCAGTTTATCGGGACAGGGGGCACACCAACCGTACTTC. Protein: CASSLSGQGAHQPYF.

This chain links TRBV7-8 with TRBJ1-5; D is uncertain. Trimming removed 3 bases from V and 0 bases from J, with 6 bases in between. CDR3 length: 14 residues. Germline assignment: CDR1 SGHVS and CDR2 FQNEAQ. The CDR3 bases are TGTGCCAGCAGCTTGGGAGTTAGCAATCAGCCCCAGCATTTT. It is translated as CASSLGVSNQPQHF.

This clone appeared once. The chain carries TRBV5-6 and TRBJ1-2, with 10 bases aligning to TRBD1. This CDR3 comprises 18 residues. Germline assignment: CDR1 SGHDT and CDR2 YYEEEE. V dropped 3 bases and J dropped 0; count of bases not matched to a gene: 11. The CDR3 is CASSSSGTGVRANYGYTF. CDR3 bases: TGTGCCAGCAGCTCCTCCGGGACAGGGGTTCGGGCTAACTATGGCTACACCTTC.

The CDR3 DNA is TGTGCCTGGAGTGACGCTCTCATCGCGAGGACAGATGAGCAGTTCTTC. This codes for CAWSDALIARTDEQFF. V and J are TRBV30 and TRBJ2-1, with D possibly matching TRBD1 (6 bases). This CDR3 comprises 16 residues. V lost 1 base and J 8 bases, leaving 21 bases between the germline ends. Germline CDR1 reads GTSNPN; CDR2 reads SVGIG (reference sequence).

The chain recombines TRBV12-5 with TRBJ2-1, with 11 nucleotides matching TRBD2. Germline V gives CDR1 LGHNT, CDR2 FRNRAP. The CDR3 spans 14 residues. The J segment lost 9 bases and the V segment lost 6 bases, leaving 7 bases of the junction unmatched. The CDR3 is CASGLSGRASEQFF. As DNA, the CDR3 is TGTGCTAGTGGCCTTAGCGGGAGGGCAAGTGAGCAGTTCTTC.

The CDR3 protein is CASSVSIAGDPGQETQYF. The CDR3 DNA reads as TGTGCCAGCAGCGTATCCATAGCGGGAGATCCGGGCCAAGAGACCCAGTACTTC. The chain combines TRBV9 with TRBJ2-5, with 9 positions matching TRBD2. The V gene end was trimmed by 1 base and the J gene end by 1 base; junction bases not matched to a gene: 11. This CDR3 comprises 18 residues. CDR1 is SGDLS and CDR2 is YYNGEE in the germline V gene.

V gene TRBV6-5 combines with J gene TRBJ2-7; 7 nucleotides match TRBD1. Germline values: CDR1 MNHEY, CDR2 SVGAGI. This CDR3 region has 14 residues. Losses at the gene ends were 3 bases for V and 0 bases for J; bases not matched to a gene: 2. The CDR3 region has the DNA TGTGCCAGCAGTTATGAGGGGGCCTCCTACGAGCAGTACTTC. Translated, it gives CASSYEGASYEQYF.

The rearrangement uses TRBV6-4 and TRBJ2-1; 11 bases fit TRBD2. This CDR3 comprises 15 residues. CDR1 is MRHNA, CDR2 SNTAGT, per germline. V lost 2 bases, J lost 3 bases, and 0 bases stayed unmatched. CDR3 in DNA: TGTGCCAGCAGTGACGGGACTAGCGGCTACAATGAGCAGTTCTTC. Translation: CASSDGTSGYNEQFF.

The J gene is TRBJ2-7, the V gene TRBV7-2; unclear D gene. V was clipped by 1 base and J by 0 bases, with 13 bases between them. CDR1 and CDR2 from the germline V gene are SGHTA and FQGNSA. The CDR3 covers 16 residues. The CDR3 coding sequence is TGTGCCAGCAGCTTAGTAAATCCAGCACTCTCCTACGAGCAGTACTTC. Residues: CASSLVNPALSYEQYF.

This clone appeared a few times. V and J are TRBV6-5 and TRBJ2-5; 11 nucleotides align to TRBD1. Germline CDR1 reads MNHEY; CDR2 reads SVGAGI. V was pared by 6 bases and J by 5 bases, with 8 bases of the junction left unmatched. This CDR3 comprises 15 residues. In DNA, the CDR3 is TGTGCCAGCAGCCTAGGACAGGGGGCAAGGGAGACCCAGTACTTC. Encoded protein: CASSLGQGARETQYF.

The CDR3 is CASSLGTGASTDTQYF. The CDR3 coding sequence is TGTGCCAGCAGCTTAGGGACAGGGGCGAGCACAGATACGCAGTATTTT. This rearrangement joins TRBV9 to TRBJ2-3, with 10 bases lining up with TRBD1. V trimming: 4 bases; J trimming: 0 bases; junction bases outside the gene matches: 5. CDR3 length: 16 amino acids. Germline-derived CDR1 and CDR2 are SGDLS and YYNGEE.

The CDR3 DNA reads TGTGCCAGCAGTGTCGGGAACTATGGCTACACCTTC. This gives the protein CASSVGNYGYTF. The gene calls are TRBV6-6 and TRBJ1-2; D gene uncertain. This CDR3 spans 12 amino acids. The germline V gene encodes CDR1 MNHNY and CDR2 SVGAGI (reference sequence). With 5 bases removed from V and 2 bases from J, the gap between germline ends came to 6 bases.

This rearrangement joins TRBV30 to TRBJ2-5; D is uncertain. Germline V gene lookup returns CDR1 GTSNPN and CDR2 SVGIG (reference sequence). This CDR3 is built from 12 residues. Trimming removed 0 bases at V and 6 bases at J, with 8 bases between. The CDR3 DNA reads TGTGCCTGGAGTGTGGCAGGCCAGACCCAGTACTTC. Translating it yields CAWSVAGQTQYF.